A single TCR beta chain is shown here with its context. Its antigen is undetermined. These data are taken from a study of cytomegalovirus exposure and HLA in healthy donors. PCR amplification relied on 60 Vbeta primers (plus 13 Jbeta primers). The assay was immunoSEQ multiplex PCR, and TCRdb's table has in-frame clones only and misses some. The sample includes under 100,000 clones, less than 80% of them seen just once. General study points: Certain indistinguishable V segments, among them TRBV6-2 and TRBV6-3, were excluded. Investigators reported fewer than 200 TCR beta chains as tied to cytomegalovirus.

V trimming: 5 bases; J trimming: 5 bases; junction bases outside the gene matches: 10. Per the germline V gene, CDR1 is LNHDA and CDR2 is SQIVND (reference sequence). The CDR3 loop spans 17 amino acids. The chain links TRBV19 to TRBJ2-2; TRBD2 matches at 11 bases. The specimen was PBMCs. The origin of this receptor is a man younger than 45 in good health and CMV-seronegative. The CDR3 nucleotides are TGTGCCAGTAGTCCAGGCCGACTAGCGGGGAAGACCGGGGAGCTGTTTTTT. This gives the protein CASSPGRLAGKTGELFF.